This T cell receptor (beta chain) emerged from a study of cytomegalovirus exposure and HLA in healthy donors. Study details: Sequencing of some 200 million T cells in an earlier analysis found roughly 120 million unique TCR beta sequences.

Primers: 60 Vbeta forward and 13 Jbeta reverse. The assay was immunoSEQ multiplex PCR, and TCRdb's table has in-frame clones only and misses some. The sample comprises over 150,000 clones, 65% to 85% of which are singletons, and approximately 1.3% rests with the top ten. This TCR came from a boy aged 2-15 years in good health and CMV-seronegative. The specimen was PBMCs.

The chain's CDR3 is CASRWTSGQETQYF. For the CDR3, the DNA is TGTGCCAGCAGATGGACTAGCGGACAAGAGACCCAGTACTTC. This rearrangement joins TRBV7-2 to TRBJ2-5, with 10 bases lining up with TRBD2. The CDR3 spans 14 residues. Germline CDR1 and CDR2: SGHTA and FQGNSA. J was trimmed by 2 bases and V by 6 bases; bases with no gene match: 3.